These 2 T cell receptor beta chains were sequenced from one sample in a study of OX40 agonist ivuxolimab in advanced cancers. Assay used: immunoSEQ multiplex PCR; TCRdb lists only in-frame clones, some missing. This table holds some 120,000 clones, under 95% found once. Sequenced material: CD4+ or CD8+ T cells sorted from blood, taken in a trial of the OX40 agonist ivuxolimab. Receptors originate from an adult with an advanced solid tumor such as melanoma, head and neck, liver or kidney cancer.

V gene TRBV7-9 combines with J gene TRBJ1-2; D may be TRBD1 (5 bases). Germline V gene lookup returns CDR1 SEHNR and CDR2 FQNEAQ (reference sequence). Trimming shortened V by 2 bases and J by 2 bases, and 12 bases separated the two germline ends. CDR3 size: 15 residues. The CDR3 spells CASSLPGFQNYGYTF. CDR3 DNA: TGTGCCAGCAGCTTACCAGGGTTCCAGAACTATGGCTACACCTTC. The variable domain in full, with the rest retrieved from reference TRBV7-9 and TRBJ1-2, is DTGVSQNPRHKITKRGQNVTFRCDPISEHNRLYWYRQTLGQGPEFLTYFQNEAQLEKSRLLSDRFSAERPKGSFSTLEIQRTEQGDSAMYLCASSLPGFQNYGYTFGSGTRLTVV.

This clone appeared a few times. V and J are TRBV19 and TRBJ1-2, with D perhaps TRBD1 (5 bases). V was cut by 4 bases and J by 6 bases, with 9 bases left in between. The germline CDR1 and CDR2 sequences are LNHDA and SQIVND (reference sequence). This CDR3 contains 12 residues. This CDR3 is CASSNRDHGYTF. CDR3 in DNA: TGTGCCAGTAGTAACCGGGACCATGGCTACACCTTC. Supplemented by reference TRBV19 and TRBJ1-2, the full variable domain reads DGGITQSPKYLFRKEGQNVTLSCEQNLNHDAMYWYRQDPGQGLRLIYYSQIVNDFQKGDIAEGYSVSREKKESFPLTVTSAQKNPTAFYLCASSNRDHGYTFGSGTRLTVV.